These T cell receptor beta chains were read from a single sample in a study of resident and recirculating memory T cells in vitiligo. TCRdb's copy holds only in-frame clones and misses some; the assay was immunoSEQ multiplex PCR. The sample yields about 76,000 clones, approximately 90% seen once. The sequenced sample consisted of blood. The receptor set was obtained from a male donor with vitiligo. The CDR3 runs from the conserved cysteine through the conserved F or W. Fields, in order: V gene, D gene, J gene, clone size, CDR3 protein, CDR3 DNA. A D gene is named only where the DNA matches it firmly. Size is omitted from some rows. Given values are once, few, many or a class for expanded clones.

>TRBV4-1|TRBD1|TRBJ2-1|NA
CASSQVGQGAYNEQFF
TGCGCCAGCAGCCAGGTTGGACAGGGGGCCTACAATGAGCAGTTCTTC
>TRBV19|TRBD1|TRBJ1-5|NA
CASSPDRGRTSNQPQHF
TGTGCCAGTAGCCCGGACAGGGGGCGAACGAGCAATCAGCCCCAGCATTTT
>TRBV28|TRBD1|TRBJ1-1|NA
CASSLAGGRAEAFF
TGTGCCAGCAGTTTAGCAGGGGGCAGGGCTGAAGCTTTCTTT
>TRBV6-6|NA|TRBJ2-1|NA
CASSQPVGLQFF
TGTGCCAGCAGCCAACCTGTAGGACTGCAGTTCTTC
>TRBV27|TRBD1|TRBJ2-7|NA
CASSLGQGAYEQYF
TGTGCCAGCAGTTTAGGACAGGGGGCCTACGAGCAGTACTTC
>TRBV15|TRBD2|TRBJ2-3|NA
CATSGAGAADTQYF
TGTGCCACCTCAGGAGCGGGAGCCGCAGATACGCAGTATTTT
>TRBV7-9|TRBD1|TRBJ2-7|NA
CASSRGQSTYEQYF
TGTGCCAGCAGTCGGGGACAGTCAACCTACGAGCAGTACTTC
>TRBV6-5|NA|TRBJ1-2|NA
CASSYFGGYGYTF
TGTGCCAGCAGTTATTTCGGGGGCTATGGCTACACCTTC
>TRBV20-1|NA|TRBJ2-7|NA
CSARSRALFNF
TGCAGTGCTAGAAGCAGGGCCCTTTTCAACTTC
>TRBV5-1|TRBD1|TRBJ1-4|NA
CASSSRQGGLFF
TGCGCCAGCAGCTCAAGACAGGGGGGACTGTTTTTT
>TRBV11-3|TRBD2|TRBJ2-3|once
CASSSETQFIKTSAGDTQYF
TGTGCCAGCAGCTCCGAAACCCAATTTATAAAGACTAGCGCTGGAGATACGCAGTATTTT
>TRBV6-5|TRBD1|TRBJ1-1|NA
CASSSDRGGTEAFF
TGTGCCAGCAGTTCGGACAGGGGGGGCACTGAAGCTTTCTTT
>TRBV7-9|TRBD2|TRBJ2-2|NA
CASSLVAGAAGELFF
TGTGCCAGCAGCTTAGTCGCGGGAGCGGCCGGGGAGCTGTTTTTT
>TRBV25-1|TRBD1|TRBJ2-7|NA
CASAQGLSYEQYF
TGTGCCAGCGCACAGGGGCTCTCCTACGAGCAGTACTTC
>TRBV19|TRBD2|TRBJ2-2|NA
CASSTGTSGYTGELFF
TGTGCCAGTAGTACGGGGACTAGCGGGTACACCGGGGAGCTGTTTTTT
>TRBV27|TRBD2|TRBJ2-1|NA
CASRTSGRYHNEQFF
TGTGCCAGCCGGACTAGCGGGAGGTACCACAATGAGCAGTTCTTC
>TRBV7-6|TRBD1|TRBJ2-2|NA
CASSLGTGRAGELFF
TGTGCCAGCAGCCTTGGGACAGGGCGGGCCGGGGAGCTGTTTTTT
>TRBV6-4|TRBD2|TRBJ2-3|once
CASRAGETDTQYF
TGTGCCAGCCGGGCGGGGGAAACAGATACGCAGTATTTT
>TRBV5-1|TRBD2|TRBJ2-3|NA
CASSLGGSGIDTQYF
TGCGCCAGCAGCTTGGGGGGTAGCGGGATAGATACGCAGTATTTT
>TRBV9|NA|TRBJ2-7|NA
CASSVSTGYEQYF
TGTGCCAGCAGCGTGTCGACGGGCTACGAGCAGTACTTC
>TRBV4-1|TRBD2|TRBJ2-7|NA
CASSQGLAREQYF
TGCGCCAGCAGCCAGGGACTAGCAAGAGAGCAGTACTTC
>TRBV18|NA|TRBJ2-1|NA
CASSPRAGKAYNEQFF
TGTGCCAGCTCACCAAGGGCAGGGAAAGCATACAATGAGCAGTTCTTC
>TRBV5-4|TRBD2|TRBJ2-2|NA
CASSRAGVSTGELFF
TGTGCCAGCAGCCGAGCGGGAGTGAGCACCGGGGAGCTGTTTTTT
>TRBV11-2|TRBD2|TRBJ2-5|NA
CASSLMGGSRETQYF
TGTGCCAGCAGCCTAATGGGCGGGAGTAGGGAGACCCAGTACTTC
>TRBV6-6|TRBD2|TRBJ2-2|NA
CASTRALAATGELFF
TGTGCCAGCACGAGAGCCCTAGCGGCCACCGGGGAGCTGTTTTTT
>TRBV6-5|NA|TRBJ1-4|NA
CASRGYNEKLFF
TGTGCCAGCCGGGGATATAATGAAAAACTGTTTTTT
>TRBV30|NA|TRBJ1-4|NA
CAWARGTNEKLFF
TGTGCCTGGGCCAGGGGTACTAATGAAAAACTGTTTTTT
>TRBV6-4|TRBD1|TRBJ2-7|NA
CASSQGAIGCREQYF
TGTGCCAGCAGCCAGGGGGCGATCGGTTGTCGCGAGCAGTACTTC